This T cell receptor (beta chain) emerged from a study of CD8 T cells in Susac syndrome. Study-wide results and limits: The study's TCR sequencing and HLA analysis covered a relatively small number of individuals, and the study acknowledged this.

Notes on this clonotype: Its antigen is not known.

Random hexamers were used to reverse transcribe roughly 0.5 to 1 ug of RNA. Multiplex immunoSEQ PCR targeted 54 Vbeta and 13 Jbeta TCR beta segments. TCRdb re-called the immunoSEQ multiplex PCR reads with MiXCR, one entry per CDR3 protein. The sample includes 250,000 to 300,000 distinct CDR3 sequences, about 91% of them seen just once. This CDR3 spans 15 amino acids. Trimming removed 1 base from V and 6 bases from J, with 17 bases in between. CDR1 and CDR2 (germline): GTSNPN, SVGIG (reference sequence). Sequencing of TCR beta drew on CD8+ and CD4+ T cells from blood. Relapsing-remitting disease, either stable or active, was present in the treatment-naive patients who were the multiple sclerosis controls.

This TCR came from a human donor with multiple sclerosis. V and J are TRBV30 and TRBJ2-3; D is possibly TRBD2 (6 bases). Sequencing was done on a sample of CD8+ T cells from PBMCs. CDR3 DNA: TGTGCCTGGAGTGGCAGCGGGCTATATATTGATACGCAGTATTTT. Protein sequence: CAWSGSGLYIDTQYF.